A selection of T cell receptor beta chains follows, all from one sample in a study of identical twins' blood T cells. Using its own MiXCR run on the 5' RACE reads, TCRdb lists one record per CDR3 protein. The table has hundreds of thousands of distinct CDR3 sequences, about 28% seen once. Input material: PBMCs. The receptors were sampled from a woman between 18 and 55 years old in good health. Both conserved end residues are part of each CDR3. A D gene is named only where the DNA matches it firmly. A row's size may be missing; if present it is once, few, many or a size class.

size,D,J,V,DNA,CDR3
few,TRBD1,TRBJ2-7,TRBV19,TGTGCCAGTAGTATAGCCCAGGAACAGGGGGTGTCCTACGAGCAGTACTTC,CASSIAQEQGVSYEQYF
-,-,TRBJ2-2,TRBV5-3,TGTGCCAGAAGCCCATCCACCGGGGAGCTGTTTTTT,CARSPSTGELFF
few,TRBD2,TRBJ2-2,TRBV20-1,TGCAGTGCTAGAGATCAGGCGGGAGTGACCGGGGAGCTGTTTTTT,CSARDQAGVTGELFF
-,TRBD1,TRBJ2-7,TRBV6-5,TGTGCCAGCAGGGGACAGGGTAGACACGAGCAGTACTTC,CASRGQGRHEQYF
few,-,TRBJ1-2,TRBV20-1,TGCAGTGCTATCCCTACAGGGAAGTCGGGCTACACCTTC,CSAIPTGKSGYTF
-,-,TRBJ1-2,TRBV4-3,TGCGCCAGCAGCCAAGTTTCCGGTTCTAACTATGGCTACACCTTC,CASSQVSGSNYGYTF
-,-,TRBJ2-6,TRBV5-4,TGTGCCAGCAGCTTGATAATCTCTGGGGCCAACGTCCTGACTTTC,CASSLIISGANVLTF
-,-,TRBJ1-2,TRBV29-1,TGCAGTGCCGGGGTGGGTCACTATGGCTACACCTTC,CSAGVGHYGYTF
few,-,TRBJ2-7,TRBV20-1,TGCAGTGCTAGAGATATGACTATCCCCTACGAGCAGTACTTC,CSARDMTIPYEQYF
few,TRBD2,TRBJ2-1,TRBV27,TGTGCCAGCAGGAGACTAGCGGGAGGTTCGAATGAGCAGTTCTTC,CASRRLAGGSNEQFF
-,TRBD1,TRBJ1-1,TRBV25-1,TGTGCCACCAAGACAGGGGGGAGGACTGAAGCTTTCTTT,CATKTGGRTEAFF
-,-,TRBJ1-5,TRBV6-6,TGTGCCAGCAGTTCGACAAACAGGGTTCAGAGCAATCAGCCCCAGCATTTT,CASSSTNRVQSNQPQHF
few,TRBD2,TRBJ2-1,TRBV2,TGTGCCAGCAGTGAAGAAAGCGGGAGGGCCGGCAATGAGCAGTTCTTC,CASSEESGRAGNEQFF
-,TRBD2,TRBJ2-1,TRBV29-1,TGCAGCGTTGCACGGTCTCCGGGACTAGCGGGAGTTAGGGACAATGAGCAGTTCTTC,CSVARSPGLAGVRDNEQFF
few,-,TRBJ2-7,TRBV20-1,TGCAGTGCTAGTCCAGGGCGTTCCTCCTACGAGCAGTACTTC,CSASPGRSSYEQYF
few,-,TRBJ1-1,TRBV20-1,TGCAGTGCTAGGGGGCAGCGAACTGAAGCTTTCTTT,CSARGQRTEAFF
many,-,TRBJ2-1,TRBV21-1,TGTGCCAGCAGCAAAGGGAAGGACGGTTGCTACAATGAGCAGTTCTTC,CASSKGKDGCYNEQFF
-,-,TRBJ1-1,TRBV5-1,TGCGCCAGCAGCTGGCACCTCGGGACAGAAGCTTTCTTT,CASSWHLGTEAFF
few,TRBD1,TRBJ1-4,TRBV5-1,TGCGCCAGCAGGCCCGGGACAGATCTACCGCGGAATGAAAAACTGTTTTTT,CASRPGTDLPRNEKLFF